This TCR beta chain was identified during a study of T cell responses to AZD1222 COVID-19 vaccine. About the study: Analysis merged second doses at about 4 or about 12 weeks.

Study-wide results and caveats: At baseline, just a handful of AZD1222 recipients tested seropositive. Possibly, clonal diversity was underestimated; donors were largely white British and included more females. Across spike, vaccine-associated CD4 TCRs were found, dominant at 160-218 and 743-854.

As concerns this clone: Its antigen is unknown.

Per the germline V gene, CDR1 is MGHDK and CDR2 is SYGVNS. This CDR3 is 15 amino acids long. With 3 bases removed from V and 1 base from J, the gap between germline ends came to 12 bases. Sequenced by immunoSEQ multiplex PCR; TCRdb stores in-frame clones only, minus some. The sample carries 20,000 to 25,000 clones, approximately 82% recorded once. The receptor was isolated from an adult in good health. The source material was peripheral blood, sampled on day 0 of AZD1222 vaccination. The J gene is TRBJ2-5, the V gene TRBV25-1, with a tentative D call TRBD2 (6 bases). CDR3 in amino acids: CASSDPLASQETQYF. CDR3 DNA: TGTGCCAGCAGTGACCCACTAGCTTCCCAAGAGACCCAGTACTTC.